The 20 T cell receptor beta chains below come from one sample, sequenced in a study of OX40 agonist ivuxolimab in advanced cancers. Method: immunoSEQ multiplex PCR; TCRdb's copy keeps in-frame clones and lacks some. The sample yields tens of thousands of clones, around three quarters seen once. The material was CD4+ or CD8+ T cells sorted from blood, obtained in a trial of the OX40 agonist ivuxolimab. All receptors derive from an adult with an advanced solid tumor such as melanoma, head and neck, liver or kidney cancer.

The chain recombines TRBV18 with TRBJ2-7, with 9 positions matching TRBD1. V dropped 3 bases and J dropped 6; count of bases not matched to a gene: 12. The length of the CDR3 is 16 residues. From germline, CDR1 is KGHSH and CDR2 LQKENI. The CDR3 is CASSPPGQGVAGEQYF. CDR3 bases: TGTGCCAGCTCACCTCCGGGACAGGGTGTAGCAGGCGAGCAGTACTTC.

J is TRBJ1-6 and V is TRBV27, with 7 bases that match TRBD1. The germline V gene encodes CDR1 MNHEY and CDR2 SMNVEV (reference sequence). This CDR3 comprises 15 residues. Unmatched junction bases numbered 9, after V lost 7 bases and J lost 6 bases. The CDR3 spells CASTRTGVGNSPLHF. Written as DNA, the CDR3 is TGTGCCAGCACCCGCACAGGGGTAGGTAATTCACCCCTCCACTTT.

V gene TRBV5-1 combines with J gene TRBJ2-5; D perhaps matches TRBD2 (5 bases). The germline V gene has CDR1 SGHRS and CDR2 YFSETQ. This CDR3 is 11 amino acids long. Trimming left V 5 bases short and J 3 bases short, with 5 bases between. The CDR3 sequence: CASRREETQYF. DNA of the CDR3: TGCGCCAGCAGGCGGGAAGAGACCCAGTACTTC.

This sequence joins TRBV12-5 and TRBJ2-5; no clear D gene. The CDR3 has 15 amino acids. From germline, CDR1 is LGHNT and CDR2 FRNRAP. The germline V and J ends were trimmed by 1 base and 2 bases, with 11 bases remaining between them. The CDR3 loop reads CASGLDGPLQETQYF. CDR3 in DNA: TGTGCTAGTGGTTTGGACGGGCCGCTACAAGAGACCCAGTACTTC.

The CDR3 is CASSFSPWDTQYF. The CDR3 coding sequence is TGTGCCAGTAGCTTTTCCCCCTGGGATACGCAGTATTTT. The chain employs TRBV19 and TRBJ2-3; D is unresolved. V shed 6 bases and J shed 6 bases, with 13 bases lying between them. Per the germline V gene, CDR1 is LNHDA and CDR2 is SQIVND (reference sequence). CDR3 size: 13 residues.

This chain joins TRBV15 and TRBJ1-4; 8 bases match TRBD1. This CDR3 has 14 amino acids. V was pared by 0 bases and J by 7 bases, with 1 base of the junction left unmatched. The germline CDR1 and CDR2 sequences are LNHNV and YYDKDF (reference sequence). CDR3 in amino acids: CATSRDQGAEKLFF. The CDR3 DNA sequence: TGTGCCACCAGCAGAGATCAGGGGGCTGAAAAACTGTTTTTT.

The chain employs TRBV9 and TRBJ2-2, with 8 bases identical to TRBD1. The CDR3 spans 16 residues. Germline CDR1 is SGDLS and CDR2 is YYNGEE. V shed 4 bases and J 6 bases; nucleotides not matched to a gene: 11. The CDR3 region has the DNA TGTGCCAGCAGCCCCCGAGACAGGGGTTTTCCCGGGGAGCTGTTTTTT. It is translated as CASSPRDRGFPGELFF.

The chain recombines TRBV30 with TRBJ2-1; 15 nucleotides line up with TRBD2. The CDR3 covers 15 residues. Losses at the gene ends were 5 bases for V and 8 bases for J; bases not matched to a gene: 7. Per germline, CDR1 GTSNPN and CDR2 SVGIG (reference sequence). CDR3 region: CAWSPGTSGGHEQFF. As DNA, the CDR3 is TGTGCCTGGTCACCGGGGACTAGCGGGGGGCATGAGCAGTTCTTC.

The chain uses TRBV7-8 and TRBJ2-3; D may correspond to TRBD1 or TRBD2 (6 bases each). This CDR3 spans 15 amino acids. V lost 7 bases and J 2 bases, leaving 16 bases between the germline ends. Germline CDR1 and CDR2: SGHVS and FQNEAQ. CDR3 sequence reads: CASTESGAVTDTQYF. The CDR3 DNA follows: TGTGCCAGCACCGAGTCGGGGGCGGTCACAGATACGCAGTATTTT.

This clone was observed a handful of times. CDR3 in amino acids: CASSTGDYGYTF. In DNA form, the CDR3 reads TGTGCCAGCAGCACGGGGGACTATGGCTACACCTTC. The chain carries TRBV9 and TRBJ1-2; maybe TRBD1 (5 bases). Trimming stripped 4 bases from V and 3 bases from J, with 7 bases between. The germline CDR1 and CDR2 sequences are SGDLS and YYNGEE. The CDR3 consists of 12 residues.

This clone was counted between two and nine times. This sample also contains other DNA sequences that code for the same CDR3. V is TRBV4-3 and J is TRBJ1-6; D unclear. Germline V gene data show CDR1 as LGHNA and CDR2 as YSLEER. The V and J ends lost 1 base and 8 bases respectively, with 6 bases between them. This CDR3 is built from 13 residues. CDR3 sequence reads: CASSQVEDSPLHF. DNA of the CDR3: TGCGCCAGCAGCCAAGTGGAAGATTCACCCCTCCACTTT.

This clone was seen a few times. The genes are TRBV7-9 and TRBJ1-5, with 7 positions matching TRBD1. Germline CDR1 SEHNR, CDR2 FQNEAQ (reference sequence). The junction had 6 bases not matched to a gene; V was cut back by 5 bases and J by 5 bases. The CDR3 has 14 amino acids. This CDR3 reads CASSRQGLYQPQHF. The DNA of the CDR3 is TGTGCCAGCAGCCGACAGGGCCTCTATCAGCCCCAGCATTTT.

V is TRBV7-2 and J is TRBJ2-5; D not certain. The CDR3 extends over 12 amino acids. Germline V gene lookup returns CDR1 SGHTA and CDR2 FQGNSA. Between the trimmed V and J ends, which lost 1 base and 5 bases, there was a span of 5 bases. In DNA form, the CDR3 reads TGTGCCAGCAGCTTAGTAAGGGAGACCCAGTACTTC. Amino acid sequence: CASSLVRETQYF.

V is TRBV9 and J is TRBJ2-7; D gene uncertain. V lost 4 bases to trimming and J lost 1 base, with 15 bases between them. The CDR3 has 15 residues. Germline assignment: CDR1 SGDLS and CDR2 YYNGEE. CDR3 protein: CASSTAVGISYEQYF. The CDR3 DNA is TGTGCCAGCAGCACCGCTGTTGGGATTTCCTACGAGCAGTACTTC.

The chain links TRBV9 to TRBJ2-1; 8 bases are a match to TRBD1. Germline V gene lookup returns CDR1 SGDLS and CDR2 YYNGEE. This CDR3 is built from 13 residues. V shed 5 bases, J shed 9 bases, and the junction held 7 bases outside the gene matches. CDR3 nucleotides: TGTGCCAGCAGGAGACAGGGGACGGGTGAGCAGTTCTTC. Its translation is CASRRQGTGEQFF. The full variable domain, with the rest looked up from reference TRBV9 and TRBJ2-1, is DSGVTQTPKHLITATGQRVTLRCSPRSGDLSVYWYQQSLDQGLQFLIQYYNGEERAKGNILERFSAQQFPDLHSELNLSSLELGDSALYFCASRRQGTGEQFFGPGTRLTVL.

This clone was counted only a few times. The genes are TRBV5-1 and TRBJ2-7, with D unclear. Trimming removed 0 bases at V and 6 bases at J, with 4 bases between. The germline CDR1 and CDR2 sequences are SGHRS and YFSETQ. The CDR3 covers 11 residues. The CDR3 protein is CASSLESEQYF. CDR3 DNA sequence: TGCGCCAGCAGCTTGGAGTCCGAGCAGTACTTC. Drawing the rest from reference TRBV5-1 and TRBJ2-7, the complete variable domain is KAGVTQTPRYLIKTRGQQVTLSCSPISGHRSVSWYQQTPGQGLQFLFEYFSETQRNKGNFPGRFSGRQFSNSRSEMNVSTLELGDSALYLCASSLESEQYFGPGTRLTVT.

V usage is TRBV6-6 and J usage is TRBJ2-1; 7 nucleotides line up with TRBD2. The V gene's germline CDR1 is MNHNY and CDR2 SVGAGI (reference sequence). The length of the CDR3 is 14 residues. V lost 5 bases and J lost 4; bases outside the gene matches: 5. The CDR3 spells CASSRGDSYNEQFF. As DNA, the CDR3 is TGTGCCAGCAGTCGGGGGGATTCTTACAATGAGCAGTTCTTC.

The chain recombines TRBV7-2 with TRBJ2-5; possibly TRBD1 for D (5 bases). Trimming stripped 1 base from V and 5 bases from J, with 14 bases between. The CDR3 runs 15 residues. CDR1 and CDR2 (germline): SGHTA, FQGNSA. The CDR3 DNA is TGTGCCAGCAGCTTAGAAAAGGGGTTGAGGGAGACCCAGTACTTC. As protein: CASSLEKGLRETQYF.

The rearrangement uses TRBV5-6 and TRBJ2-7; 8 bases line up with TRBD2. The V gene's germline CDR1 is SGHDT and CDR2 YYEEEE. The CDR3 spans 15 residues. The V and J ends lost 3 bases and 4 bases, in that order; junction bases with no gene match: 9. Written as DNA, the CDR3 is TGTGCCAGCAGCTCCCCGAGCGGGAGAACTTACGAGCAGTACTTC. As protein: CASSSPSGRTYEQYF.

The rearrangement links TRBV5-4 to TRBJ2-4; D is ambiguous. From germline, CDR1 is SGHNT and CDR2 YYREEE (reference sequence). V lost 1 base, J lost 6 bases, and 8 bases lay in between. The CDR3 contains 13 residues. CDR3 amino acids: CASSLLGPNIQYF. CDR3 sequence (DNA): TGTGCCAGCAGCTTGTTAGGGCCAAACATTCAGTACTTC.